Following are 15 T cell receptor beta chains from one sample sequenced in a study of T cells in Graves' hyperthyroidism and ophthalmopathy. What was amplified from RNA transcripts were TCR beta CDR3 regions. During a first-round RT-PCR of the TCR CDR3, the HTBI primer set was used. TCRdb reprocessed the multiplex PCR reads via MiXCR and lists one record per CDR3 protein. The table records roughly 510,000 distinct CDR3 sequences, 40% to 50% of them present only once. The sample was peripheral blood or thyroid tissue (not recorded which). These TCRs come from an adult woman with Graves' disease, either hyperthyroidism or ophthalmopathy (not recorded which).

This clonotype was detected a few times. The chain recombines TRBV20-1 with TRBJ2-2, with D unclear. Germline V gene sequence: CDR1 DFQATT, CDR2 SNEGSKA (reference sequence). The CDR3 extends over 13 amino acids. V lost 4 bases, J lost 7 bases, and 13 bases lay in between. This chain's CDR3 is CSATRTVGGELFF. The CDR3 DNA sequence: TGCAGTGCTACAAGGACGGTTGGCGGGGAGCTGTTTTTT.

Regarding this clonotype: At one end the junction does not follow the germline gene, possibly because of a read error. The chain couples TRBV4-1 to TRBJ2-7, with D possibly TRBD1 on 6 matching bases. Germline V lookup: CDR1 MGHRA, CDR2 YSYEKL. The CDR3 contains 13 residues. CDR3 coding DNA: TGCGCCAGCAGCCAAGATGGAGACAGGCCCCTAAGATTC. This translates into CASSQDGDRPLRF.

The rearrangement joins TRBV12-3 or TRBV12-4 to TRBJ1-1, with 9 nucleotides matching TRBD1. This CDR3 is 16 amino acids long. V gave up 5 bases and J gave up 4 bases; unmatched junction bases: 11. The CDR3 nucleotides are TGTGCCAGCAGTCCCTATACGGACAGGGGAGGCACTGAAGCTTTCTTT. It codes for CASSPYTDRGGTEAFF.

The CDR3 nucleotides are TGTGCCAGCAGCTCCGACTCATCCTCCTACGAGCAGTACTTC. Translation: CASSSDSSSYEQYF. The chain couples TRBV7-9 to TRBJ2-7; no reliable D call. The CDR3 runs to 14 residues. Per germline, CDR1 SEHNR and CDR2 FQNEAQ (reference sequence). Trimming removed 4 bases at V and 0 bases at J, with 10 bases between.

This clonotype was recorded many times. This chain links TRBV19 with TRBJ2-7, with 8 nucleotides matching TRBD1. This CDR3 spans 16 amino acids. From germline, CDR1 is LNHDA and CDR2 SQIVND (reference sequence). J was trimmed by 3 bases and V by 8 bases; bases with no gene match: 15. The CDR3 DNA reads TGTGCCAGTGCCCCACGACGCGGGACAGGATACTACGAGCAGTACTTC. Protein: CASAPRRGTGYYEQYF.

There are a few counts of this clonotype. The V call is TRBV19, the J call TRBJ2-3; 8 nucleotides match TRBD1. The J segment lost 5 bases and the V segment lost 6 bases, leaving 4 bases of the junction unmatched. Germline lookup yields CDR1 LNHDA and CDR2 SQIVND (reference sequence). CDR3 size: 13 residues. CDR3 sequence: CASSQGAGDTQYF. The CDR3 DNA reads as TGTGCCAGTAGCCAGGGGGCTGGAGATACGCAGTATTTT.

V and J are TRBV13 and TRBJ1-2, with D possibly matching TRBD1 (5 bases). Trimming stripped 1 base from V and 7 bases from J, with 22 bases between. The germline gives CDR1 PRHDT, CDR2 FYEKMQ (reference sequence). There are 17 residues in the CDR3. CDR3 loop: CASSLDGAGRTVAGYTF. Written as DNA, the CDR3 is TGTGCCAGCAGCTTAGATGGCGCAGGGAGAACTGTTGCTGGCTACACCTTC.

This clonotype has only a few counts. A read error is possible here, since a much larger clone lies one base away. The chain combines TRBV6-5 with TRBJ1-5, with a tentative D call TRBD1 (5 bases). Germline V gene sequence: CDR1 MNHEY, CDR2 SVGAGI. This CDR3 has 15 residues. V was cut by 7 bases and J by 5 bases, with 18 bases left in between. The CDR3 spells CASNPGAGRHQPQHF. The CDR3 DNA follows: TGTGCCAGCAACCCGGGAGCAGGGAGGCATCAGCCCCAGCATTTT.

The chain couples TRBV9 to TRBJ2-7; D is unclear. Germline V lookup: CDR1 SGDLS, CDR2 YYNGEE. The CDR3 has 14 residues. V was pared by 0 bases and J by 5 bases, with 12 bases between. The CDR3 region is CASSVVRATDEQYF. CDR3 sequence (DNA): TGTGCCAGCAGCGTAGTTCGTGCTACGGACGAGCAGTACTTC.

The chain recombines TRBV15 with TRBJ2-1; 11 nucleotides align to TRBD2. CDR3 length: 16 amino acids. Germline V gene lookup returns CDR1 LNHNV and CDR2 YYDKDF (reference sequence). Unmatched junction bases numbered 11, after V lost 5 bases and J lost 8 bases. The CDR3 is CATSGTIAGGGDEQFF. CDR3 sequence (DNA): TGTGCCACCAGCGGAACAATAGCGGGAGGGGGGGATGAGCAGTTCTTC.

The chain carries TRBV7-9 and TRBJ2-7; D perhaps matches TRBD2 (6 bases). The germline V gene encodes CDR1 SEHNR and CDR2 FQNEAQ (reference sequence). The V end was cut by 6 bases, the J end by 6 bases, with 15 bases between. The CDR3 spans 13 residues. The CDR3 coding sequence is TGTGCCAGCAGTTTCCCCGTGGGGGGCGAGCAGTACTTC. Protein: CASSFPVGGEQYF.

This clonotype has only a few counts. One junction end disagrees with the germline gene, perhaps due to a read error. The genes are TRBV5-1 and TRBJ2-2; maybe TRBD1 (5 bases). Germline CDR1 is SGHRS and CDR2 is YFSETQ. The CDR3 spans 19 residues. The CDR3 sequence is CASSQFSTGPGLNTGELFF. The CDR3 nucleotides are TGTGCCAGCAGCCAATTTTCGACGGGTCCAGGGCTCAACACCGGGGAGCTGTTTTTT.

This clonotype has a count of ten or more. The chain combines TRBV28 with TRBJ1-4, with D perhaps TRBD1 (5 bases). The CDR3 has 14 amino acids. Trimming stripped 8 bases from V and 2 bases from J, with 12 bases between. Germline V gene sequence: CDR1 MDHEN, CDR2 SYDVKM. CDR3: CASGSPGTNEKLFF. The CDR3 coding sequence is TGTGCCAGCGGATCTCCAGGGACTAATGAAAAACTGTTTTTT. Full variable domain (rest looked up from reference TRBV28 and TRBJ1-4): DVKVTQSSRYLVKRTGEKVFLECVQDMDHENMFWYRQDPGLGLRLIYFSYDVKMKEKGDIPEGYSVSREKKERFSLILESASTNQTSMYLCASGSPGTNEKLFFGSGTQLSVL.

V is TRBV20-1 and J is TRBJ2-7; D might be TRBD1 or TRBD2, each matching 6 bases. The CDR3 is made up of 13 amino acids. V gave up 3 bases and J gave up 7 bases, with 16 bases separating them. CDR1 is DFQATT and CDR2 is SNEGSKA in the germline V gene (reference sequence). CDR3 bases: TGCAGTGCTAGTCAAGGCCGGAGGGGGGAGCAGTACTTC. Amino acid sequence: CSASQGRRGEQYF.

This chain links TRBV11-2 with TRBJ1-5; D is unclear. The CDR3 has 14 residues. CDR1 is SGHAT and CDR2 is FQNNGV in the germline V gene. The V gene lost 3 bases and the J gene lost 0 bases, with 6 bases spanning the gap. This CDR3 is CASSLSNSNQPQHF. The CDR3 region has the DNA TGTGCCAGCAGCTTGTCCAATAGCAATCAGCCCCAGCATTTT. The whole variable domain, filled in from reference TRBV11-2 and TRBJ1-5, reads EAGVAQSPRYKIIEKRQSVAFWCNPISGHATLYWYQQILGQGPKLLIQFQNNGVVDDSQLPKDRFSAERLKGVDSTLKIQPAKLEDSAVYLCASSLSNSNQPQHFGDGTRLSIL.